The TCR beta chain under discussion was sequenced for a study of blood T cell repertoires in COVID-19. At the level of the study: The United States, Italy and Spain provided the acute and convalescent COVID-19 samples.

In the authors' workflow: Estimated nucleated cell counts came from reference gene primer amplification. Some clones are missing from TCRdb's copy, which holds only in-frame ones; the method was immunoSEQ multiplex PCR. V and J calls and clone size are those listed in that table; D and trimming were worked out from the DNA. Of about 110,000 clones detected, about 88% appear once; the ten largest clones hold 3% to 3.5%. V gave up 5 bases and J gave up 2 bases; unmatched junction bases: 11. Germline V gene sequence: CDR1 KGHDR, CDR2 SFDVKD. The CDR3 is made up of 17 amino acids. This TCR came from a woman aged 45-65 years with acute or convalescent COVID-19. V and J are TRBV24-1 and TRBJ2-5; 9 positions match TRBD2. The sequenced sample consisted of peripheral blood. The CDR3 DNA reads as TGTGCCACCAGTGCAACTAGCGGGTTATGGGGGCAAGAGACCCAGTACTTC. It encodes CATSATSGLWGQETQYF.